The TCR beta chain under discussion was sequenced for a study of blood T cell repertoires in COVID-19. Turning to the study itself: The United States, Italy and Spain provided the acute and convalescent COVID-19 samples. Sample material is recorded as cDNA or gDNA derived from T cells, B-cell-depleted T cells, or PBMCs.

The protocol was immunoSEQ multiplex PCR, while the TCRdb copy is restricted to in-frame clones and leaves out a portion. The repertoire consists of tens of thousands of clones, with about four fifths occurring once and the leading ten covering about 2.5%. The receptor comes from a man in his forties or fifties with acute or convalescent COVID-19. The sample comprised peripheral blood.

The DNA of the CDR3 is TGTGCCAGCAGTGAAGAGGACAGCTCTGGAAACACCATATATTTT. Its translation: CASSEEDSSGNTIYF. The chain couples TRBV25-1 to TRBJ1-3; tentatively, D is TRBD1 (6 bases). The CDR3 has 15 residues. V was shortened by 2 bases and J by 0 bases, with 8 bases between the two germline ends. The germline V gene encodes CDR1 MGHDK and CDR2 SYGVNS.